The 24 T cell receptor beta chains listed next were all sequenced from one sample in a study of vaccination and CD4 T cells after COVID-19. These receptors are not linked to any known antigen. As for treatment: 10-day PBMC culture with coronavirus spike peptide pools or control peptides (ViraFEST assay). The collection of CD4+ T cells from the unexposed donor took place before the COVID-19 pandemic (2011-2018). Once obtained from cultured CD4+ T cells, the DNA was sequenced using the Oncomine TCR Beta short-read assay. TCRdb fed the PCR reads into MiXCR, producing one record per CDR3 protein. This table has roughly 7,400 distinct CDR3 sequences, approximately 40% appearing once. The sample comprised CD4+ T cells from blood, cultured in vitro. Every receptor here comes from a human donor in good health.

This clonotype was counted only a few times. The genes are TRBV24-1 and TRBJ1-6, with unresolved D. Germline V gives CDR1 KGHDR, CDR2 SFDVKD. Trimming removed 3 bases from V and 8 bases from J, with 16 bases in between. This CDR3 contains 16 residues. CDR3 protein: CATSDGKSLNYSPLHF. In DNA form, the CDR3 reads TGTGCCACCAGTGATGGTAAGTCCCTAAATTATTCACCCCTCCACTTT.

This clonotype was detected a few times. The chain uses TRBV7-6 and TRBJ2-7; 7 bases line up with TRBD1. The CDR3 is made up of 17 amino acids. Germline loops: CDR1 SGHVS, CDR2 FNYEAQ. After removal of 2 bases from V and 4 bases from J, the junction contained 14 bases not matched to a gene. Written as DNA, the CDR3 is TGTGCCAGCAGCTTAAAATCGTCGAGGGACAGCCTTTACGAGCAGTACTTC. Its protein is CASSLKSSRDSLYEQYF.

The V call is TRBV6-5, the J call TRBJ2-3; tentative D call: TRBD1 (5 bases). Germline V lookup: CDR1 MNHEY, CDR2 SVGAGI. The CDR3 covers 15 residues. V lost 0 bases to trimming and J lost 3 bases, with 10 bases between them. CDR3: CASSYSAGFTDTQYF. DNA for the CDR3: TGTGCCAGCAGTTACTCGGCAGGGTTTACAGATACGCAGTATTTT.

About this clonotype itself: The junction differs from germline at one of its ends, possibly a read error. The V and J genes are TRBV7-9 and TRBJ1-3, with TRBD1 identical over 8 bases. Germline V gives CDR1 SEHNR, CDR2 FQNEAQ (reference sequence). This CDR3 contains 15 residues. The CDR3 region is CASSPQGASGNIIYF. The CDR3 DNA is TGTGCCAGCAGCCCCCAGGGGGCCTCTGGAAACATCATATATTTT. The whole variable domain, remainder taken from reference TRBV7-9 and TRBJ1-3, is DTGVSQNPRHKITKRGQNVTFRCDPISEHNRLYWYRQTLGQGPEFLTYFQNEAQLEKSRLLSDRFSAERPKGSFSTLEIQRTEQGDSAMYLCASSPQGASGNIIYFGEGSWLTVV.

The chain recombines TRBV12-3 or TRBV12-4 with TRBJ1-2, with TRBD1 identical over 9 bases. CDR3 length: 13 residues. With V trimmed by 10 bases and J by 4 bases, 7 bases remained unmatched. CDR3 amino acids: CATTATGGYGYTF. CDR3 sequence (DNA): TGTGCCACCACGGCGACAGGGGGCTATGGCTACACCTTC.

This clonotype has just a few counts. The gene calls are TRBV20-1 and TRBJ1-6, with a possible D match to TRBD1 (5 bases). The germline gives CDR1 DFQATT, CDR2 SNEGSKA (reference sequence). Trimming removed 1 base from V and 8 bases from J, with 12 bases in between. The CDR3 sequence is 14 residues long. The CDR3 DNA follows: TGCAGTGCTAGAGCCGGGGGGGTAGATTCACCCCTCCACTTT. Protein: CSARAGGVDSPLHF.

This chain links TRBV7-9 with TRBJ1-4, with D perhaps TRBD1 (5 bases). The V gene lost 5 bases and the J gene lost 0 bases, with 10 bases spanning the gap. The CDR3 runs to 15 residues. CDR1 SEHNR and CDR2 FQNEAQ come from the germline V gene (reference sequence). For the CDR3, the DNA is TGTGCCAGCAGCCAACGGACACCAACTAATGAAAAACTGTTTTTT. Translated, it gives CASSQRTPTNEKLFF.

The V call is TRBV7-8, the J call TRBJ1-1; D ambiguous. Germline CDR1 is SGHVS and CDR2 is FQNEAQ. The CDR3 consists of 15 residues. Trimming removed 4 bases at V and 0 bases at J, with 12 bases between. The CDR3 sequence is CASSSPSAVNTEAFF. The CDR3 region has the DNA TGTGCCAGCAGCTCCCCTTCGGCGGTGAACACTGAAGCTTTCTTT.

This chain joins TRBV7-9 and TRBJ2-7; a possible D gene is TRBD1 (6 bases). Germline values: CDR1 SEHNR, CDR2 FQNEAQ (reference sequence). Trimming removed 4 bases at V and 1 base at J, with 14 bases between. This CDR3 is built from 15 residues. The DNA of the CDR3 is TGTGCCAGCAGCTCTCGGACAGCAATATCCTACGAGCAGTACTTC. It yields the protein CASSSRTAISYEQYF.

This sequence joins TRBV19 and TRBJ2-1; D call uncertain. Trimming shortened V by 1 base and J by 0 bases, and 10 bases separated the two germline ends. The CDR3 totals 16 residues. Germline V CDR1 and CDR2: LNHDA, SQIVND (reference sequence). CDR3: CASSIGTQASYNEQFF. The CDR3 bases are TGTGCCAGTAGTATAGGGACCCAGGCCTCCTACAATGAGCAGTTCTTC.

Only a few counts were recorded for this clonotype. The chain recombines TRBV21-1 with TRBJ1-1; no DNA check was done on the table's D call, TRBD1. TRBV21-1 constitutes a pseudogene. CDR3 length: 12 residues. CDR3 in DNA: TGTGCCAGCTCCCTGACTGGGGCTGAAGCTTTCTTT. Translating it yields CASSLTGAEAFF.

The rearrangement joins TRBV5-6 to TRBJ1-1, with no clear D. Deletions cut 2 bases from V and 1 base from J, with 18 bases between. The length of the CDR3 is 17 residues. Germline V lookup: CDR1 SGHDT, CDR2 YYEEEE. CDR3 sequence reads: CASSFPMDSSGNTEAFF. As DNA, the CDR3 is TGTGCCAGCAGCTTTCCCATGGATTCGTCGGGGAACACTGAAGCTTTCTTT.

CDR3 protein: CAISELLRGDGELFF. The CDR3 DNA reads TGTGCCATCAGTGAACTTCTAAGGGGGGACGGGGAGCTGTTTTTT. The rearrangement links TRBV10-3 to TRBJ2-2, with D perhaps given as TRBD1 or TRBD2 (6 bases each). The germline CDR1 and CDR2 sequences are ENHRY and SYGVKD. The germline V and J ends were trimmed by 3 bases and 7 bases, with 15 bases remaining between them. CDR3 length equals 15 residues.

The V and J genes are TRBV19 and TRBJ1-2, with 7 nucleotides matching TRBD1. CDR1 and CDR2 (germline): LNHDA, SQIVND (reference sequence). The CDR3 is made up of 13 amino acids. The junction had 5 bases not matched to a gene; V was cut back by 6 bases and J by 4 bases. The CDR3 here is CASRRDRAYGYTF. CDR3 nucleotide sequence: TGTGCCAGTAGACGAGACAGGGCCTATGGCTACACCTTC.

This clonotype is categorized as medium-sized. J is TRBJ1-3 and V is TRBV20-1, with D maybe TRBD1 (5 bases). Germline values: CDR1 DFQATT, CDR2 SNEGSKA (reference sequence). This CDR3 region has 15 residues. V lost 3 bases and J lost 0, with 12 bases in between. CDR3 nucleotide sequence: TGCAGTGCTAGTGAGACAGCTAACTCTGGAAACACCATATATTTT. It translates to CSASETANSGNTIYF.

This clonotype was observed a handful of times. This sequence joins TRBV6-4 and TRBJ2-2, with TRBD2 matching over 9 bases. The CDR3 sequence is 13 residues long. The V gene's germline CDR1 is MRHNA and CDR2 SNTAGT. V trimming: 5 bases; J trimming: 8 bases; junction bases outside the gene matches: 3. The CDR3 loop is CASSSSGIGELFF. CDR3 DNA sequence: TGTGCCAGCAGTTCTAGCGGGATAGGGGAGCTGTTTTTT.

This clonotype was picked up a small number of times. CDR3 in amino acids: CSASPDQLGLLSGYTF. Written as DNA, the CDR3 is TGCAGTGCTAGTCCCGATCAGTTGGGCCTATTGAGTGGCTACACCTTC. The chain uses TRBV20-1 and TRBJ1-2; D is uncertain. The V end lost 3 bases, the J end lost 7 bases, and 24 bases lay between the germline ends. This CDR3 has 16 residues. In germline, CDR1 is DFQATT, CDR2 SNEGSKA (reference sequence).

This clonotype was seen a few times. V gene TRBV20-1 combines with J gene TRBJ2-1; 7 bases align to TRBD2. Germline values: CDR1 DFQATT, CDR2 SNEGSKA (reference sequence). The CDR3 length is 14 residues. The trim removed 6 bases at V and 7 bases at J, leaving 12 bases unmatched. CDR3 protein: CSAQSGVMANEQFF. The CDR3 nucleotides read TGCAGTGCCCAGAGCGGGGTCATGGCGAATGAGCAGTTCTTC.

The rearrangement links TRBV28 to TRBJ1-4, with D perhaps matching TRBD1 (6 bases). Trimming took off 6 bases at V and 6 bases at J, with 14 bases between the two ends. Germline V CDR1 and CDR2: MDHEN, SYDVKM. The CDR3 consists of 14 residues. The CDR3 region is CASRYTGWYEKLFF. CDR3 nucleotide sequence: TGTGCCAGCAGATATACAGGGTGGTATGAAAAACTGTTTTTT.

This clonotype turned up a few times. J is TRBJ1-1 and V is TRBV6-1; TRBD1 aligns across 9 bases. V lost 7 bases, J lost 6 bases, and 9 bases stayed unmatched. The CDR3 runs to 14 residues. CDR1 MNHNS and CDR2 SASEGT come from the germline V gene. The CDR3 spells CASTLTGGVPEAFF. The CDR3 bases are TGTGCCAGCACCCTGACAGGGGGGGTGCCTGAAGCTTTCTTT.

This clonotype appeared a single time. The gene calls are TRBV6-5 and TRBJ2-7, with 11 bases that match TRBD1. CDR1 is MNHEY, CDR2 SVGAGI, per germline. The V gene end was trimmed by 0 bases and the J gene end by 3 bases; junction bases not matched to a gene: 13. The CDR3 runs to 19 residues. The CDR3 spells CASSYSSDRGQRAFYEQYF. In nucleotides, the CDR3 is TGTGCCAGCAGTTACTCGTCGGACAGGGGGCAGCGCGCCTTCTACGAGCAGTACTTC.

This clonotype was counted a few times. Here the CDR3 reads CAGGQGNYGYTF. For the CDR3, the DNA is TGTGCCGGGGGACAGGGAAACTATGGCTACACCTTC. The chain couples TRBV2 to TRBJ1-2, with 9 positions matching TRBD1. The germline gives CDR1 SNHLY, CDR2 FYNNEI. Germline trimming cut 11 bases from V and 2 bases from J; bases unmatched to any gene: 3. The CDR3 loop spans 12 amino acids.

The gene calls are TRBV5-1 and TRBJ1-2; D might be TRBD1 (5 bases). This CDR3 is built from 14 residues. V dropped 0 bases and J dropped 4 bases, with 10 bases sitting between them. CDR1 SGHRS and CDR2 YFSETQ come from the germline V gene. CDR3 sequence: CASSLGDGRYGYTF. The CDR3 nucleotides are TGCGCCAGCAGCTTGGGGGACGGACGCTATGGCTACACCTTC.

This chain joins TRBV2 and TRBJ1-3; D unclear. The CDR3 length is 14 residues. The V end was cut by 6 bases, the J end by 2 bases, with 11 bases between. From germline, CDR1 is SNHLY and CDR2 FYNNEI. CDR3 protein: CASRPTQAGNTIYF. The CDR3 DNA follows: TGTGCCAGCAGACCCACCCAGGCTGGAAACACCATATATTTT.